The clone carrying this T cell receptor beta chain was counted ten times or more. Antigen unknown. The authors used template switching to add a universal primer site and gave cDNA unique molecular identifiers. A single record per CDR3 protein comes from TCRdb applying MiXCR to the 5' RACE reads. The data contain some 590,000 distinct CDR3 sequences, 9.6% of them singletons. The data are from a study of identical twins. Notes on the study in general: The study found excess low generation probability among twin-shared out-of-frame alpha sequences.

The CDR3 contains 13 residues. The germline gives CDR1 MDHEN, CDR2 SYDVKM. V was pared by 6 bases and J by 7 bases, with 12 bases between. These data were also filed under a second study, of yellow fever vaccine responses in identical twins.

The TCR comes from a woman aged 18-35 years in good health. What was sequenced was PBMCs. This rearrangement joins TRBV28 to TRBJ1-4, with D maybe TRBD1 (5 bases). CDR3 in DNA: TGTGCCAGCAGCTATATGGGGGGTGAAAAACTGTTTTTT. This sequence encodes CASSYMGGEKLFF. Full variable domain (missing parts from reference TRBV28 and TRBJ1-4): DVKVTQSSRYLVKRTGEKVFLECVQDMDHENMFWYRQDPGLGLRLIYFSYDVKMKEKGDIPEGYSVSREKKERFSLILESASTNQTSMYLCASSYMGGEKLFFGSGTQLSVL.